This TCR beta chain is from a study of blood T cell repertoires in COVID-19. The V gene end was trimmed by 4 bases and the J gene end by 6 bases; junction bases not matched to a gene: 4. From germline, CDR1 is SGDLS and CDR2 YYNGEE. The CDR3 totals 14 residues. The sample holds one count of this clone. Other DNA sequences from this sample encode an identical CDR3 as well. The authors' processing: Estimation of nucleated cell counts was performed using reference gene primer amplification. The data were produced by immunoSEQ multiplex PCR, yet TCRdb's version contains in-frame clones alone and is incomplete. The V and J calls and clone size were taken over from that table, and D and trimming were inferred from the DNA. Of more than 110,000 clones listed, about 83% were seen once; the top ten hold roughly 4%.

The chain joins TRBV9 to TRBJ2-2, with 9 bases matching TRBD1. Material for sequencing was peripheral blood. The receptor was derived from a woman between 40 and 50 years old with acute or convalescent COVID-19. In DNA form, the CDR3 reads TGTGCCAGCAGCCCTAGACAGGGGGCCGGGGAGCTGTTTTTT. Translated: CASSPRQGAGELFF. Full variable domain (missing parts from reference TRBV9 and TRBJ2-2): DSGVTQTPKHLITATGQRVTLRCSPRSGDLSVYWYQQSLDQGLQFLIQYYNGEERAKGNILERFSAQQFPDLHSELNLSSLELGDSALYFCASSPRQGAGELFFGEGSRLTVL.